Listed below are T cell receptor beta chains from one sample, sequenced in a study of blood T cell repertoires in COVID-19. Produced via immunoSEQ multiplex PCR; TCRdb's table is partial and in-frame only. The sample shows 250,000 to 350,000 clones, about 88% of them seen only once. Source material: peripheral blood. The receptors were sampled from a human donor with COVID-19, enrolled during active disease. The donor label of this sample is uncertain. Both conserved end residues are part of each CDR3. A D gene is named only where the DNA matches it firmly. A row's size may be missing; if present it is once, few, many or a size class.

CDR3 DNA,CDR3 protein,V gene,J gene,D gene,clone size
TGTGCCAGTAGGAGACTAGCGGGCAATGAGCAGTTCTTC,CASRRLAGNEQFF,TRBV6-5,TRBJ2-1,TRBD2,-
TGTGCCAGCAGCTTATTGGGACAGGGGACCTATGGCTACACCTTC,CASSLLGQGTYGYTF,TRBV7-2,TRBJ1-2,TRBD1,-
TGCAGTGATCAGGGAGAGACCCAGTACTTC,CSDQGETQYF,TRBV20-1,TRBJ2-5,-,-
TGTGCCAGCAGTTTATGGGGCCCGGTCGGGCAGGGGGGCACTGAAGCTTTCTTT,CASSLWGPVGQGGTEAFF,TRBV27,TRBJ1-1,TRBD1,-
TGTGCCAGCAGCCCCGACAGAGGCGAGCAGTACTTC,CASSPDRGEQYF,TRBV28,TRBJ2-7,-,-
TGCAGTGGACAGGGGATTAACGAGCAGTACTTC,CSGQGINEQYF,TRBV20-1,TRBJ2-7,TRBD1,-
TGTGCCAGCAGACCCGGGACAGGGGGTTATGTCTACACCTTC,CASRPGTGGYVYTF,TRBV6-5,TRBJ1-2,TRBD1,-
TGCGCCAGCAGCCAAGATGGGACATTAAGAACCGGGGAGCTGTTTTTT,CASSQDGTLRTGELFF,TRBV4-3,TRBJ2-2,-,-
TGTGCCAGCAGCCAAGTAGCGGGAGTGGACGAGCAGTACTTC,CASSQVAGVDEQYF,TRBV11-2,TRBJ2-7,TRBD2,-
TGTGCCAGCAGCCTCCGGGGGGGTAGAGATACGCAGTATTTT,CASSLRGGRDTQYF,TRBV3-1/TRBV3-2,TRBJ2-3,TRBD2,-
TGTGCCTGGAGTGACCTGACAGGGGGAAACTATGGCTACACCTTC,CAWSDLTGGNYGYTF,TRBV30,TRBJ1-2,TRBD1,-
TGTGCCAGCAGGAGGCAGAGGGTTTCCGGGGAGCTGTTTTTT,CASRRQRVSGELFF,TRBV28,TRBJ2-2,-,once
TGTGCCAGCAGCTTAACTAGCGGGAGTGATGAGCAGTTCTTC,CASSLTSGSDEQFF,TRBV7-3,TRBJ2-1,TRBD2,few
TGTGCCAGCATGGGAGCGCGTAGAGGGACTTTC,CASMGARRGTF,TRBV28,TRBJ1-2,-,-
TGTGCCAGCAGCTTAGCGCCTAGCGGGAGGGACTACGAGCAGTACTTC,CASSLAPSGRDYEQYF,TRBV7-9,TRBJ2-7,TRBD2,-
TGCAGCGTCTCCTGGACAGGCTCCTACGAGCAGTACTTC,CSVSWTGSYEQYF,TRBV29-1,TRBJ2-7,TRBD1,-
TGTGCCAGCAGCACGCGGGGACGGATGGTTGGCTACACCTTC,CASSTRGRMVGYTF,TRBV3-1/TRBV3-2,TRBJ1-2,-,-
TGTGCCAGCAGGCTGGGACAGGGGTACACCGGGGAGCTGTTTTTT,CASRLGQGYTGELFF,TRBV6-5,TRBJ2-2,TRBD1,-
TGTGCCAGCAGCTTGCGGGGGGGGGCCCCCTACGAGCAGTACTTC,CASSLRGGAPYEQYF,TRBV7-2,TRBJ2-7,TRBD2,-
TGTGCCAGTAGTATACCGGGTGGCGCAACTAATGAAAAACTGTTTTTT,CASSIPGGATNEKLFF,TRBV19,TRBJ1-4,-,-
TGCGCCAGCAGCGGTGACAGGGTGTCTTCCTATGGCTACACCTTC,CASSGDRVSSYGYTF,TRBV5-1,TRBJ1-2,TRBD1,-
TGTGCCAGCAGCTGGAGCGGGACAGGGGCCTACGAGCAGTACTTC,CASSWSGTGAYEQYF,TRBV5-5,TRBJ2-7,TRBD1,-
TGTGCCAGTAGTACCTCACAGAACAATCAGCCCCAGCATTTT,CASSTSQNNQPQHF,TRBV19,TRBJ1-5,-,-
TGTGCCTGGAGTCTCTCCGGGACTACAATCAATGAGCAGTTCTTC,CAWSLSGTTINEQFF,TRBV30,TRBJ2-1,TRBD2,-
TGTGCCACCAGCAGAGATTCGTCGTATACAGGGTCGTACTTC,CATSRDSSYTGSYF,TRBV15,TRBJ2-5,-,few
TGTGCCAGCAGTCGCGAGCATAACACTGAAGCTTTCTTT,CASSREHNTEAFF,TRBV2,TRBJ1-1,-,-
TGTGCCAGCAGTCCGGGACTAACCGTCCAAGAGACCCAGTACTTC,CASSPGLTVQETQYF,TRBV6-5,TRBJ2-5,TRBD2,-
TGTGCCAGCAGGTCGCGTATGAACACTGAAGCTTTCTTT,CASRSRMNTEAFF,TRBV3-1/TRBV3-2,TRBJ1-1,-,-
TGTGCCAGCAGCCAATTGGTACAGTCGAATGAAAAACTGTTTTTT,CASSQLVQSNEKLFF,TRBV3-1/TRBV3-2,TRBJ1-4,-,-
TGTGCCAGCAGCTTACAGGGGGCGACCTACGAGCAGTACTTC,CASSLQGATYEQYF,TRBV6-5,TRBJ2-7,TRBD1,-
TGTGCCAGCAGTCCGACGGGACAGGACCACGTCCTGACTTTC,CASSPTGQDHVLTF,TRBV7-3,TRBJ2-6,TRBD1,once
TGTGCCAGCAGTTTGGTAAAGGGAGAGTTTTGGGGCAATCAGCCCCAGCATTTT,CASSLVKGEFWGNQPQHF,TRBV28,TRBJ1-5,-,-
TGTGCCAGCAGCCCAGGAAGTGGGAGCAATCAGCCCCAGCATTTT,CASSPGSGSNQPQHF,TRBV27,TRBJ1-5,-,few
TGTGCCAGCAGTACGTTGACAACCCAACTGTATACCTTC,CASSTLTTQLYTF,TRBV28,TRBJ1-2,-,-
TGTGCCAGCAGCTTGAACGGGAGGGGCGGCACAGATACGCAGTATTTT,CASSLNGRGGTDTQYF,TRBV5-5,TRBJ2-3,TRBD2,-
TGCGCCAGCAGCTTGGCTACCGGCTACGAGCAGTACTTC,CASSLATGYEQYF,TRBV5-1,TRBJ2-7,-,-
TGTGCCAGCAGTTACTCGGCAGTACAAGAGACCCAGTACTTC,CASSYSAVQETQYF,TRBV6-5,TRBJ2-5,-,-
TGTGCTAGTGGTTTCAGGGATCAAGGACCCCTCCACTTT,CASGFRDQGPLHF,TRBV12-5,TRBJ1-6,-,-
TGTGCCAGCAGCCAAGAGACTAGCGGGAGGGATACGCAGTATTTT,CASSQETSGRDTQYF,TRBV3-1/TRBV3-2,TRBJ2-3,TRBD2,-
TGTGCCGGGGGGTTTTCGAATGAGCAGTTCTTC,CAGGFSNEQFF,TRBV6-5,TRBJ2-1,-,-
TGTGCCAGCAGTTTAGCCGGGCGGGACTATGGCTACACCTTC,CASSLAGRDYGYTF,TRBV28,TRBJ1-2,-,-
TGTGCCAGCCGACTAGCGGGAGAGGGCGGGGAGCTGTTTTTT,CASRLAGEGGELFF,TRBV7-3,TRBJ2-2,TRBD2,-
TGTGCCAGCAGTGGATATAGCGGGAGGGCCCTCAATGAGCAGTTCTTC,CASSGYSGRALNEQFF,TRBV6-4,TRBJ2-1,TRBD2,-
TGCGCCAGCAGTGAGTCGACAGGGGAGGAAGGCTACACCTTC,CASSESTGEEGYTF,TRBV10-2,TRBJ1-2,TRBD1,-
TGTGCCAGCAGCTTAACCGGGGTGGGATACACCGGGGAGCTGTTTTTT,CASSLTGVGYTGELFF,TRBV5-6,TRBJ2-2,-,-
TGTGCCAGCAACCCTCTAGACCCACGGGTCTACGAGCAGTACTTC,CASNPLDPRVYEQYF,TRBV2,TRBJ2-7,-,once
TGTGCCAGCAGCTTAGCCGGCTCCTATAATTCACCCCTCCACTTT,CASSLAGSYNSPLHF,TRBV7-2,TRBJ1-6,-,few
TGTGCCAGCAGTCCCGAAGAGAACCAGCCCCAGCATTTT,CASSPEENQPQHF,TRBV6-4,TRBJ1-5,-,-
TGTGCCAGCAGCGGGGTCCCTAGCGGCGACAATGAGCAGTTCTTC,CASSGVPSGDNEQFF,TRBV7-3,TRBJ2-1,TRBD2,-
TGTGCCAGTAGTATAGAAGGGGGCCTGGGGGAGCAGTTCTTC,CASSIEGGLGEQFF,TRBV19,TRBJ2-1,TRBD1,-
TGTGCCAGCAGGTACGGGTTCGGTGACTCACCCCTCCACTTT,CASRYGFGDSPLHF,TRBV2,TRBJ1-6,-,-
TGTGCCAGCAGCCTGACAGGGGGTTCCGACGAGCAGTACTTC,CASSLTGGSDEQYF,TRBV6-5,TRBJ2-7,TRBD1,-
TGCGCCAGCAGCCGGGGACTAGCGGGAGGAGCGAACACCGGGGAGCTGTTTTTT,CASSRGLAGGANTGELFF,TRBV5-1,TRBJ2-2,TRBD2,once
TGTGCCAGCAGCTTGAGGAGGGGAGGCTACAATGAGCAGTTCTTC,CASSLRRGGYNEQFF,TRBV5-8,TRBJ2-1,-,-